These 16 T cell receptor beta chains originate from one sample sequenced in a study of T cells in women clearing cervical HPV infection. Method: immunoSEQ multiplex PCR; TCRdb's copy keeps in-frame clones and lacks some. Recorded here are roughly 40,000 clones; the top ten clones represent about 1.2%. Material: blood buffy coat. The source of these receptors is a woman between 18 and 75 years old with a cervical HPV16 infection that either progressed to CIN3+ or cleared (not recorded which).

The CDR3 sequence is CASSTGQGTLHDYTF. The CDR3 bases that were read are TGTGCCAGTAGTACCGGCCAGGGCACCCTCCACGAC. V gene TRBV19 combines with J gene TRBJ1-2; D is possibly TRBD1 (5 bases). The CDR3 extends 3 residues past the end of the read, so its final part is completed from the germline J gene. The CDR3 is 15 residues long. Germline CDR1 LNHDA, CDR2 SQIVND (reference sequence).

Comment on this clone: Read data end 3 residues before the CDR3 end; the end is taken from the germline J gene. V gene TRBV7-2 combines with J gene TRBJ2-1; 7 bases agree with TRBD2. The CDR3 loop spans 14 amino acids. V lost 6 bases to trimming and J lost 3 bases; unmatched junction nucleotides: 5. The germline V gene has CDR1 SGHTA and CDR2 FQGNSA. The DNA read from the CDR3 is TGTGCCAGCAGGGCGGCTAGCGGCTACAATGAG. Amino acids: CASRAASGYNE. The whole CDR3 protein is CASRAASGYNEQFF.

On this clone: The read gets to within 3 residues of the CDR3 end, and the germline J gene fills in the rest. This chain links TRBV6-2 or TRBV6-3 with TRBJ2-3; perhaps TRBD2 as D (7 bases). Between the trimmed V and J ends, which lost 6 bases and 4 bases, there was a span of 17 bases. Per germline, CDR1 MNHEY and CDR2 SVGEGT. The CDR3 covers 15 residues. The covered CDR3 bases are TGTGCCAGCAGCAAAATAGGGGGAGGGTCAGATACG. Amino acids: CASSKIGGGSDT. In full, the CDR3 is CASSKIGGGSDTQYF.

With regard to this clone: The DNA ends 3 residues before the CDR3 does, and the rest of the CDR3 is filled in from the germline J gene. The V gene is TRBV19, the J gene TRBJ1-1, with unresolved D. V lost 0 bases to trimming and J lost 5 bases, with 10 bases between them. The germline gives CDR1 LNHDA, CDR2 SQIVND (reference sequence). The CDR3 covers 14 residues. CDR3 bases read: TGTGCCAGTAGTATAGACTCCCAGTATACTGAA. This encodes CASSIDSQYTE. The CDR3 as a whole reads CASSIDSQYTEAFF.

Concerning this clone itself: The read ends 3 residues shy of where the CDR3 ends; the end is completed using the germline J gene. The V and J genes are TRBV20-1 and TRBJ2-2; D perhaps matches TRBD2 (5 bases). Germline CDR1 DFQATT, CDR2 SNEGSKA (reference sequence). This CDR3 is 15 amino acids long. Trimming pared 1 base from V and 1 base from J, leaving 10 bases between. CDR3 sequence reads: CSARVGGQNTGELFF. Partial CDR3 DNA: TGCAGTGCTAGAGTTGGCGGGCAGAACACCGGGGAG.

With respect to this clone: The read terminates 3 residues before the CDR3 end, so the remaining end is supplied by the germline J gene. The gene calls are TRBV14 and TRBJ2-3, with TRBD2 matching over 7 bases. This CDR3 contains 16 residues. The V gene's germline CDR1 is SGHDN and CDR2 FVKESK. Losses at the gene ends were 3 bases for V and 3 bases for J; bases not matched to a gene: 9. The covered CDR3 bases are TGTGCCAGCAGCCAGTCCTGGACTAGTCGGACAGATACG. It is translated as CASSQSWTSRTDT. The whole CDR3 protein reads CASSQSWTSRTDTQYF. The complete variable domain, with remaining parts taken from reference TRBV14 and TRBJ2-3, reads EAGVTQFPSHSVIEKGQTVTLRCDPISGHDNLYWYRRVMGKEIKFLLHFVKESKQDESGMPNNRFLAERTGGTYSTLKVQPAELEDSGVYFCASSQSWTSRTDTQYFGPGTRLTVL.

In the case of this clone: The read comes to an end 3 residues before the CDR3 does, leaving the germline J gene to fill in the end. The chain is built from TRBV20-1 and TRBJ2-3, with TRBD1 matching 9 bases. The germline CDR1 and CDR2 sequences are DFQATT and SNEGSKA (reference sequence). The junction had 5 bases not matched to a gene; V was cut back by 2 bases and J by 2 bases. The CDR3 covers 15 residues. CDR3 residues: CSARKQGAPTDTQYF. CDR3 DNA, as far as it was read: TGCAGTGCTAGAAAACAGGGGGCGCCCACAGATACG.

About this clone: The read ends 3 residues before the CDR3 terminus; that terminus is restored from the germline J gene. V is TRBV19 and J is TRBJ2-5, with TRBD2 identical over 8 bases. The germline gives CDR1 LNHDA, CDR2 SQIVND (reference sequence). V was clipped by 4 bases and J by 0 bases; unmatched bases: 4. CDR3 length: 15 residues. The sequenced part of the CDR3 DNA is TGTGCCAGTAGTAAACTAGCGGAACACCAAGAGACC. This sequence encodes CASSKLAEHQET. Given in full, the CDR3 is CASSKLAEHQETQYF.

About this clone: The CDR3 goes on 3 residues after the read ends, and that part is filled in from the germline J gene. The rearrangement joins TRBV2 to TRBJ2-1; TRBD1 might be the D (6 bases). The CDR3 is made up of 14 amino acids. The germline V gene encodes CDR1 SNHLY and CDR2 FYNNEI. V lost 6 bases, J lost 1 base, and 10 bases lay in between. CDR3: CASSWDTSYNEQFF. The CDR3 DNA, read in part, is TGTGCCAGCAGCTGGGACACATCCTACAATGAG.

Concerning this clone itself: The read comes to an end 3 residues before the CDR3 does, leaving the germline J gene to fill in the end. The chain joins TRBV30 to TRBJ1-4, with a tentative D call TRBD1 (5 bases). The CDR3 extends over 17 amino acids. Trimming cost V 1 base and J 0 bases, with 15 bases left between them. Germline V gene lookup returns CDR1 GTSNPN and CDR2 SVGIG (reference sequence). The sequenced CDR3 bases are TGTGCCTGGAGTGCCACAGGAGAAATCGCAACTAATGAAAAA. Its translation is CAWSATGEIATNEK. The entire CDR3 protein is CAWSATGEIATNEKLFF.

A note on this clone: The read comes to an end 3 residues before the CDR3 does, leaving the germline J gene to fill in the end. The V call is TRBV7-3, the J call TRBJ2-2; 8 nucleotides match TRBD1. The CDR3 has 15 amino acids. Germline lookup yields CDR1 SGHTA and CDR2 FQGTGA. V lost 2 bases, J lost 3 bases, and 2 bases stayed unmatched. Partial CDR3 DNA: TGTGCCAGCAGCTTAGACAGGGGCGACACCGGGGAG. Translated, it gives CASSLDRGDTGE. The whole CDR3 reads CASSLDRGDTGELFF.

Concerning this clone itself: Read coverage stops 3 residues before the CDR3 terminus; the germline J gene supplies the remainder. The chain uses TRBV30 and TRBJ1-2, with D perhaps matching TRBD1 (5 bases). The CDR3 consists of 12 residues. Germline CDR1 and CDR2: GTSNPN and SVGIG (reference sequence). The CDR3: CAWSVKGNIYTF. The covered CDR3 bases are TGTGCCTGGAGTGTAAAGGGGAACATC.

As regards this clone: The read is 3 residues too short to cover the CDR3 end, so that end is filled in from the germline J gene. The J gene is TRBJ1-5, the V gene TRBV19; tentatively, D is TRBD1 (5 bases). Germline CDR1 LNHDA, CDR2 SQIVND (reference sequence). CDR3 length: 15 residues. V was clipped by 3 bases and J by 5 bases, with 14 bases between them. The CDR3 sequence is CASSIRADSYQPQHF. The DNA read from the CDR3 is TGTGCCAGTAGTATTAGAGCCGACAGTTATCAGCCC.

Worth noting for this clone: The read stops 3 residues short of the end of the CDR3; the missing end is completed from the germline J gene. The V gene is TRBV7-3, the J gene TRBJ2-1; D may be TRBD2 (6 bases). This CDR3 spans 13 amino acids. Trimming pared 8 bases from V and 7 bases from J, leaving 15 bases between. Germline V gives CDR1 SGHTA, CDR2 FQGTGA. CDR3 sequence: CASSPRGVNEQFF. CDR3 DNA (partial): TGTGCCAGCTCTCCACGCGGGGTTAATGAG.

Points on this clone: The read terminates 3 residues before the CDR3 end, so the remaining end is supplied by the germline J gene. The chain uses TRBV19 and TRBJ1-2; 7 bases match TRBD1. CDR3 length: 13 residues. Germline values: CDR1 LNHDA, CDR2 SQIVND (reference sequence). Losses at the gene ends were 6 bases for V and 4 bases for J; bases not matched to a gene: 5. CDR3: CASSTGEAYGYTF. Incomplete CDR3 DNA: TGTGCCAGTAGCACAGGGGAAGCCTATGGC. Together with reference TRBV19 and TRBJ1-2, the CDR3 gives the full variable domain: DGGITQSPKYLFRKEGQNVTLSCEQNLNHDAMYWYRQDPGQGLRLIYYSQIVNDFQKGDIAEGYSVSREKKESFPLTVTSAQKNPTAFYLCASSTGEAYGYTFGSGTRLTVV.

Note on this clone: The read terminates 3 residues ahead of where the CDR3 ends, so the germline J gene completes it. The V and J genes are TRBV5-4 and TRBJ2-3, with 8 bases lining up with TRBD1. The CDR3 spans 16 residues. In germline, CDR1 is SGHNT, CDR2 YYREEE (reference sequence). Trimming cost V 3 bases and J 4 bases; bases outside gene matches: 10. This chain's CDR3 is CASSSPTGGGSDTQYF. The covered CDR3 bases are TGTGCCAGCAGCTCCCCTACAGGGGGTGGGTCAGATACG.